This T cell receptor (beta chain) is drawn from a study of blood T cell repertoires in COVID-19. Study summary: Samples representing acute and convalescent COVID-19 were sourced from the United States, Italy and Spain. The analysed material was cDNA or gDNA that came from T cells, B-cell-depleted T cells, or PBMCs.

Under the authors' procedure: Estimation of nucleated cell counts relied on the amplification of reference gene primers. TCRdb keeps only in-frame clones here, not all; method: immunoSEQ multiplex PCR. V, J and clone size are taken as reported in that table, and D and trimming were inferred from the DNA itself. The sample has under 250,000 clones, approximately 80% seen once; the top ten hold about 5.1%. CDR3 length: 14 residues. V was shortened by 2 bases and J by 0 bases, with 8 bases between the two germline ends. CDR1 SGHTA and CDR2 FQGTGA come from the germline V gene. The clonotype originates from an older woman who had recovered from COVID-19. The gene calls are TRBV7-3 and TRBJ2-7, with D tentatively TRBD2 (5 bases). Sequencing used peripheral blood. CDR3 sequence reads: CASSLVGSSYEQYF. CDR3 nucleotide sequence: TGTGCCAGCAGCTTAGTGGGGAGCTCCTACGAGCAGTACTTC. The whole variable domain, remainder taken from reference TRBV7-3 and TRBJ2-7, is GAGVSQTPSNKVTEKGKYVELRCDPISGHTALYWYRQSLGQGPEFLIYFQGTGAADDSGLPNDRFFAVRPEGSVSTLKIQRTERGDSAVYLCASSLVGSSYEQYFGPGTRLTVT.